Reported below is one T cell receptor (beta chain). Clones were read by immunoSEQ multiplex PCR, and TCRdb kept only the in-frame ones, dropping some. The repertoire holds 140,000 or so clones, with 80% as singletons. The data are from a study of blood T cell repertoires in COVID-19. Trimming cost V 4 bases and J 4 bases; bases outside gene matches: 2. The CDR3 has 14 residues. CDR1 and CDR2 (germline): SQVTM, ANQGSEA. The sample was peripheral blood. This rearrangement joins TRBV29-1 to TRBJ2-1; 12 bases are shared with TRBD2. The clonotype comes from a woman aged 50 to 60 with acute or convalescent COVID-19. CDR3 in DNA: TGCAGCGTTGCCGGGACTAGCGGGTACAATGAGCAGTTCTTC. Protein product: CSVAGTSGYNEQFF.